This T cell receptor beta chain was obtained from a study of OX40 agonist ivuxolimab in advanced cancers. On the study more broadly: Participants, 82.7% male, averaged about 56 years of age, ranging from about 23 to 79. General observations from the study: Clones of CD4+ and CD8+ blood T cells grew by week 6 at doses of 0.1 to 3.0 mg/kg.

Assay used: immunoSEQ multiplex PCR; TCRdb lists only in-frame clones, some missing. Of about 95,000 clones detected, 89% appear once; the ten largest clones hold 0.3% to 0.4%. Baseline, cycle 4 day 1, and cycle 7 day 1 were the blood sampling points. A word on this clone: Its matching antigen is unknown.

Germline V gene data show CDR1 as SGHRS and CDR2 as YFSETQ. V was pared by 0 bases and J by 4 bases, with 4 bases of the junction left unmatched. CDR3 length equals 15 residues. The TCR originated in an adult with an advanced solid tumor such as melanoma, head and neck, liver or kidney cancer. The genes are TRBV5-1 and TRBJ2-5; 9 positions match TRBD2. Sequenced material: CD4+ or CD8+ T cells sorted from blood, taken in a trial of the OX40 agonist ivuxolimab. DNA for the CDR3: TGCGCCAGCAGCTTGGTAGCGGGAGCGCTAGAGACCCAGTACTTC. As protein: CASSLVAGALETQYF.